One and the same sample provided the 26 T cell receptor beta chains below, sequenced in a study of blood T cell repertoires in COVID-19. Using immunoSEQ multiplex PCR, the repertoire was profiled, and TCRdb retains in-frame clones only, with some absent. The data hold around 200,000 clones, with roughly 90% observed a single time. Input material: PBMCs or T cells enriched from blood (not recorded which). Receptor source: a middle-aged woman with acute COVID-19.

J is TRBJ2-5 and V is TRBV24-1; a weak D match, TRBD2 (5 bases). Germline assignment: CDR1 KGHDR and CDR2 SFDVKD. Trimming shortened V by 3 bases and J by 3 bases, and 13 bases separated the two germline ends. The CDR3 has 15 residues. The CDR3 sequence: CATSDPRTAKETQYF. DNA of the CDR3: TGTGCCACCAGTGATCCAAGGACTGCCAAAGAGACCCAGTACTTC.

The V call is TRBV19, the J call TRBJ1-2; 7 bases map to TRBD1. The length of the CDR3 is 15 residues. Trimming cost V 5 bases and J 5 bases; bases outside gene matches: 11. Germline lookup yields CDR1 LNHDA and CDR2 SQIVND (reference sequence). As DNA, the CDR3 is TGTGCCAGTAGTGTTTCTCCCGGGACAGATTATGGCTACACCTTC. This translates into CASSVSPGTDYGYTF.

This rearrangement joins TRBV6-5 to TRBJ1-1; possibly TRBD1 for D (6 bases). The V gene's germline CDR1 is MNHEY and CDR2 SVGAGI. The CDR3 runs to 15 residues. V gave up 2 bases and J gave up 4 bases, with 14 bases separating them. CDR3 DNA: TGTGCCAGCAGTTACCCGGGACATCGGGGCACTGAAGCTTTCTTT. Its translation: CASSYPGHRGTEAFF.

The genes are TRBV7-3 and TRBJ2-3; 7 nucleotides line up with TRBD1. The V and J ends lost 5 bases and 1 base, in that order; junction bases with no gene match: 6. CDR1 is SGHTA, CDR2 FQGTGA, per germline. The CDR3 runs to 15 residues. The CDR3 DNA reads as TGTGCCAGCAGCAGTTCAGGGGGAGGCACAGATACGCAGTATTTT. It specifies CASSSSGGGTDTQYF.

V and J are TRBV30 and TRBJ1-3; D remains unclear. This CDR3 is 16 amino acids long. The germline gives CDR1 GTSNPN, CDR2 SVGIG (reference sequence). Trimming took off 1 base at V and 0 bases at J, with 13 bases between the two ends. CDR3 bases: TGTGCCTGGAGTGCCGAGGGTCTAAACTCTGGAAACACCATATATTTT. Its translation: CAWSAEGLNSGNTIYF.

CDR3 sequence (DNA): TGTGCCAGCAGCCAACCGGGTTACAATGAGCAGTTCTTC. It yields the protein CASSQPGYNEQFF. This rearrangement joins TRBV7-9 to TRBJ2-1; unclear D gene. Germline loops: CDR1 SEHNR, CDR2 FQNEAQ (reference sequence). This CDR3 is built from 13 residues. V was trimmed by 5 bases and J by 4 bases, leaving 9 bases between them.

The rearrangement joins TRBV18 to TRBJ2-2, with 7 nucleotides matching TRBD1. CDR1 is KGHSH, CDR2 LQKENI, per germline. The CDR3 extends over 15 amino acids. The ends lost 4 bases at V and 1 base at J; junction bases unmatched: 3. The CDR3 nucleotides are TGTGCCAGCTCACTGCGGACAGGGAACACCGGGGAGCTGTTTTTT. Its protein is CASSLRTGNTGELFF.

The rearrangement links TRBV3-1 (or the pseudogene TRBV3-2) to TRBJ2-3, with D possibly matching TRBD2 (6 bases). V was trimmed by 3 bases and J by 2 bases, leaving 18 bases between them. CDR1 LGHDT and CDR2 YNNKEL come from the germline V gene (reference sequence). This CDR3 region has 17 residues. As DNA, the CDR3 is TGTGCCAGCAGCCAGGGTATACTAGGAGGGTACACAGATACGCAGTATTTT. Translated: CASSQGILGGYTDTQYF.

The chain is built from TRBV5-6 and TRBJ1-5; D not certain. Germline V gives CDR1 SGHDT, CDR2 YYEEEE. CDR3 length equals 15 residues. Deletions cut 4 bases from V and 5 bases from J, with 16 bases between. CDR3 DNA sequence: TGTGCCAGCAGCATGGGGAGGGATATCTATCAGCCCCAGCATTTT. Its translation is CASSMGRDIYQPQHF.

The rearrangement links TRBV30 to TRBJ2-1; no firm D call. The length of the CDR3 is 11 residues. Per germline, CDR1 GTSNPN and CDR2 SVGIG (reference sequence). Trimming shortened V by 5 bases and J by 10 bases, and 12 bases separated the two germline ends. CDR3 sequence: CAWATSREQFF. CDR3 DNA: TGTGCCTGGGCAACTTCCAGGGAGCAGTTCTTC.

This chain joins TRBV9 and TRBJ1-2; TRBD1 aligns across 8 bases. The junction had 5 bases not matched to a gene; V was cut back by 0 bases and J by 7 bases. Germline CDR1 and CDR2: SGDLS and YYNGEE. The CDR3 has 14 amino acids. This CDR3 reads CASSVGTGNFGYTF. DNA of the CDR3: TGTGCCAGCAGCGTAGGGACAGGGAATTTTGGCTACACCTTC.

This clone was seen once. The V and J genes are TRBV12-3 or TRBV12-4 and TRBJ1-3; D remains unclear. This CDR3 has 13 amino acids. CDR3 amino acids: CAARDDSGNTIYF. In nucleotides, the CDR3 is TGTGCGGCCCGGGATGACTCTGGAAACACCATATATTTT.

This chain joins TRBV15 and TRBJ1-2, with 8 bases lining up with TRBD1. The V gene end was trimmed by 2 bases and the J gene end by 2 bases; junction bases not matched to a gene: 13. This CDR3 is built from 18 residues. CDR1 is LNHNV and CDR2 is YYDKDF in the germline V gene (reference sequence). The DNA for the CDR3 is TGTGCCACCAGCAGATTGCGAGAGACCGGACAGGGAAACTATGGCTACACCTTC. Amino acids: CATSRLRETGQGNYGYTF.

The CDR3 reads CASSPTRSQNRQGPFGSYTF. The CDR3 bases are TGTGCCAGCTCACCGACGCGGTCCCAAAATAGACAGGGCCCTTTCGGAAGCTACACCTTC. The chain links TRBV18 to TRBJ1-2; TRBD1 matches at 7 bases. This CDR3 region has 20 residues. CDR1 is KGHSH and CDR2 is LQKENI in the germline V gene. V gave up 3 bases and J gave up 9 bases; unmatched junction bases: 28.

The gene calls are TRBV5-6 and TRBJ2-7; TRBD1 agrees at 7 bases. This CDR3 region has 17 residues. J gave up 4 bases and V 4 bases, and 17 bases lay outside the gene matches. Germline CDR1 and CDR2: SGHDT and YYEEEE. This chain's CDR3 is CASSPSGQRILYYEQYF. DNA for the CDR3: TGTGCCAGCAGCCCGTCGGGACAGAGAATCCTATATTACGAGCAGTACTTC. Based on the CDR3 plus reference TRBV5-6 and TRBJ2-7, the full variable domain is DAGVTQSPTHLIKTRGQQVTLRCSPKSGHDTVSWYQQALGQGPQFIFQYYEEEERQRGNFPDRFSGHQFPNYSSELNVNALLLGDSALYLCASSPSGQRILYYEQYFGPGTRLTVT.

The genes are TRBV9 and TRBJ2-2; the D is unclear. V was cut by 0 bases and J by 7 bases, with 4 bases left in between. Germline assignment: CDR1 SGDLS and CDR2 YYNGEE. This CDR3 spans 12 amino acids. CDR3 residues: CASSVVNGELFF. The CDR3 DNA reads TGTGCCAGCAGCGTAGTCAACGGGGAGCTGTTTTTT.

Points on this clone: Other DNA sequences of this sample code for an identical CDR3. The V gene is TRBV5-1, the J gene TRBJ1-1, with D tentatively TRBD1 (5 bases). Trimming took off 4 bases at V and 2 bases at J, with 9 bases between the two ends. The CDR3 is 13 amino acids. Germline V gene sequence: CDR1 SGHRS, CDR2 YFSETQ. CDR3 in DNA: TGCGCCAGCAGCAAAGGGGAAAACACTGAAGCTTTCTTT. Its translation: CASSKGENTEAFF. The entire variable domain, with the rest obtained from reference TRBV5-1 and TRBJ1-1, is as follows: KAGVTQTPRYLIKTRGQQVTLSCSPISGHRSVSWYQQTPGQGLQFLFEYFSETQRNKGNFPGRFSGRQFSNSRSEMNVSTLELGDSALYLCASSKGENTEAFFGQGTRLTVV.

V gene TRBV5-4 combines with J gene TRBJ1-1, with 8 positions matching TRBD1. This CDR3 region has 14 residues. The germline V gene has CDR1 SGHNT and CDR2 YYREEE (reference sequence). Trimming at V came to 4 bases and at J to 1 base, leaving 3 bases not matched to a gene. CDR3 in amino acids: CASSTGQGNTEAFF. The CDR3 DNA is TGTGCCAGCAGCACAGGACAGGGGAACACTGAAGCTTTCTTT.

This rearrangement joins TRBV5-4 to TRBJ2-1; TRBD1 agrees at 7 bases. Germline V gene lookup returns CDR1 SGHNT and CDR2 YYREEE (reference sequence). The trim removed 4 bases at V and 4 bases at J, leaving 8 bases unmatched. This CDR3 has 15 residues. The CDR3 protein is CASSEGQARYNEQFF. CDR3 nucleotides: TGTGCCAGCAGCGAAGGACAGGCTCGATACAATGAGCAGTTCTTC.

CDR3 nucleotide sequence: TGTGCCAGCAGCTTAGGAGGGACAGTCTTTACGCAGTATTTT. It yields the protein CASSLGGTVFTQYF. The chain joins TRBV7-6 to TRBJ2-3, with TRBD1 identical over 7 bases. The V gene end was trimmed by 1 base and the J gene end by 8 bases; junction bases not matched to a gene: 6. The CDR3 runs to 14 residues. Germline CDR1 is SGHVS and CDR2 is FNYEAQ.

This clone has a count of ten or more. V gene TRBV9 combines with J gene TRBJ1-1; 7 bases match TRBD1. The CDR3 consists of 17 residues. V gave up 0 bases and J gave up 1 base; unmatched junction bases: 9. The V gene's germline CDR1 is SGDLS and CDR2 YYNGEE. The CDR3 loop is CASSVEPGTARNTEAFF. The CDR3, as DNA: TGTGCCAGCAGCGTAGAACCCGGGACAGCCCGGAACACTGAAGCTTTCTTT.

This clone appeared once. The chain carries TRBV24-1 and TRBJ1-5; no firm D call. The CDR3 is 13 amino acids. V was pared by 5 bases and J by 0 bases, with 4 bases between. The germline V gene has CDR1 KGHDR and CDR2 SFDVKD. The CDR3 loop is CATSARSNQPQHF. CDR3 nucleotide sequence: TGTGCCACCAGTGCTCGTAGCAATCAGCCCCAGCATTTT.

The rearrangement joins TRBV19 to TRBJ1-1, with D possibly being TRBD1 (6 bases). Per germline, CDR1 LNHDA and CDR2 SQIVND (reference sequence). The CDR3 totals 14 residues. V lost 5 bases and J 4 bases, leaving 14 bases between the germline ends. The CDR3 region is CASSVRGGRTEAFF. The CDR3 DNA sequence: TGTGCCAGTAGTGTCCGGGGGGGGCGCACTGAAGCTTTCTTT.

The V and J genes are TRBV19 and TRBJ2-6; D possibly corresponds to TRBD1 (6 bases). The CDR3 runs to 17 residues. Germline V gives CDR1 LNHDA, CDR2 SQIVND (reference sequence). V lost 6 bases, J lost 0 bases, and 15 bases lay in between. The CDR3 DNA reads TGTGCCAGTAGCCCAATCTTGGACAGCTCTGGGGCCAACGTCCTGACTTTC. Its translation is CASSPILDSSGANVLTF.

The chain carries TRBV5-1 and TRBJ2-3; TRBD2 matches 8 bases. CDR3 size: 16 residues. The J segment lost 3 bases and the V segment lost 5 bases, leaving 11 bases of the junction unmatched. CDR1 is SGHRS, CDR2 YFSETQ, per germline. For the CDR3, the DNA is TGCGCCAGCAGAGGGGGACTAGGACAAAGAACAGATACGCAGTATTTT. Translation: CASRGGLGQRTDTQYF.

The CDR3 DNA sequence: TGTGCCATCAGTGGGGACAGGGTGAAGTATTTT. Amino acids: CAISGDRVKYF. This chain links TRBV10-3 with TRBJ2-3; 9 nucleotides match TRBD1. V shed 4 bases and J 13 bases; nucleotides not matched to a gene: 3. Germline values: CDR1 ENHRY, CDR2 SYGVKD. The CDR3 length is 11 residues.